The rows below give T cell receptor beta chains drawn from one sample of a study of identical twins. TCRdb passed the 5' RACE reads through MiXCR, listing each CDR3 protein once. The sample has fewer than 500,000 distinct CDR3 sequences, about 24% seen once. The same specimen was also included in a second study, on T cells expressing NK-cell markers.

The sample was CD4+ T cells sorted from blood. These receptors all stem from a woman aged 18-29 years in good health. The CDR3 runs from the conserved cysteine through the conserved F or W. The D gene is left open where the match is weak. The listing skips clone size in some rows; elsewhere it reads once, few, many or a size class.

D gene,clone size,J gene,V gene,CDR3 length,CDR3 protein,CDR3 DNA
NA,NA,TRBJ1-1,TRBV12-3/TRBV12-4,11,CASSFGQSAFF,TGTGCCAGCAGTTTCGGACAGTCCGCTTTCTTT
NA,few,TRBJ2-1,TRBV7-3,18,CASSSRVPRERSYNEQFF,TGTGCCAGCAGCTCCCGGGTCCCGAGGGAGAGGTCCTACAATGAGCAGTTCTTC
TRBD2,few,TRBJ2-1,TRBV6-2/TRBV6-3,16,CASSPGRGGTYNEQFF,TGTGCCAGCAGCCCCGGCCGCGGGGGTACCTACAATGAGCAGTTCTTC
NA,NA,TRBJ2-3,TRBV9,17,CASSVSPQVGFADTQYF,TGTGCCAGCAGCGTGAGTCCGCAAGTGGGATTCGCAGATACGCAGTATTTT
NA,few,TRBJ2-2,TRBV12-3/TRBV12-4,13,CASRTQSTGELFF,TGTGCCAGCAGGACCCAGAGCACCGGGGAGCTGTTTTTT
NA,few,TRBJ2-5,TRBV10-2,13,CASSGEVSRTQYF,TGCGCCAGCAGTGGGGAGGTGTCCCGGACCCAGTACTTC
NA,few,TRBJ2-6,TRBV6-5,15,CASSYLAPGANVLTF,TGTGCCAGCAGTTACTTAGCACCTGGGGCCAACGTCCTGACTTTC
TRBD2,few,TRBJ2-3,TRBV10-3,15,CAITPGTSGTDTQYF,TGTGCCATCACTCCCGGGACTAGCGGCACAGATACGCAGTATTTT
NA,few,TRBJ1-2,TRBV5-6,15,CASSIYRVTSHGYTF,TGTGCCAGCAGCATTTACAGGGTGACAAGCCATGGCTACACCTTC
TRBD2,NA,TRBJ2-1,TRBV6-2/TRBV6-3,14,CASSSGLVPHEQFF,TGTGCCAGCAGTAGTGGACTAGTCCCCCATGAGCAGTTCTTC
NA,NA,TRBJ2-7,TRBV20-1,11,CSASSSYEQYF,TGCAGTGCTAGTAGCAGTTACGAGCAGTACTTC
NA,few,TRBJ1-4,TRBV20-1,13,CSASASPNEKLFF,TGCAGTGCTTCGGCTTCACCTAATGAAAAACTGTTTTTT
NA,many,TRBJ2-7,TRBV5-6,17,CASSLLSRLGSSYEQYF,TGTGCCAGCAGCTTACTGTCTCGTCTGGGGTCCTCCTACGAGCAGTACTTC
NA,NA,TRBJ2-5,TRBV27,15,CTSSPEEGKRETQYF,TGCACCAGCAGTCCCGAGGAGGGGAAGAGAGAGACCCAGTACTTC
TRBD1,NA,TRBJ2-2,TRBV7-2,14,CASSLTGYTGELFF,TGTGCCAGCAGCTTGACAGGGTACACCGGGGAGCTGTTTTTT
TRBD1,few,TRBJ1-5,TRBV10-3,15,CAISDAGQATQPQHF,TGTGCCATCAGTGATGCGGGACAGGCGACTCAGCCCCAGCATTTT
TRBD1,NA,TRBJ2-5,TRBV6-1,14,CASSTRGPRETQYF,TGTGCCAGCAGCACCAGGGGGCCTCGAGAGACCCAGTACTTC
TRBD2,NA,TRBJ2-7,TRBV5-6,15,CASTLGLAGVLEQYF,TGTGCCAGCACCTTGGGTCTAGCGGGAGTTCTTGAGCAGTACTTC
NA,few,TRBJ2-5,TRBV15,12,CATSRVRETQYF,TGTGCCACCAGCAGAGTCAGAGAGACCCAGTACTTC
NA,NA,TRBJ2-1,TRBV9,15,CASSAYGGQGNEQFF,TGTGCCAGCAGCGCGTACGGGGGTCAGGGCAATGAGCAGTTCTTC
NA,NA,TRBJ2-5,TRBV7-9,15,CASSLTRMKREAQYF,TGTGCCAGCAGCTTAACTAGGATGAAGAGGGAGGCCCAGTACTTC
TRBD1,NA,TRBJ1-1,TRBV5-1,15,CASSLDGTGYTEAFF,TGCGCCAGCAGCTTGGATGGGACAGGGTACACTGAAGCTTTCTTT
TRBD2,few,TRBJ2-7,TRBV10-3,15,CAISEPTSSPYEQYF,TGTGCCATCAGTGAGCCGACTAGCAGCCCCTACGAGCAGTACTTC
NA,NA,TRBJ1-4,TRBV6-1,14,CASTWDGGHEKLFF,TGTGCCAGCACCTGGGACGGAGGCCATGAAAAACTGTTTTTT
NA,NA,TRBJ2-7,TRBV20-1,13,CSAPGQRLSEQYF,TGCAGTGCCCCGGGGCAGCGGCTTAGCGAGCAGTACTTC
NA,few,TRBJ2-7,TRBV24-1,13,CATSYGEAYEQYF,TGTGCCACCAGTTATGGGGAGGCCTACGAGCAGTACTTC
NA,NA,TRBJ2-4,TRBV29-1,13,CSVEGGKRDIQYF,TGCAGCGTTGAAGGAGGGAAAAGGGACATTCAGTACTTC
TRBD1,NA,TRBJ1-5,TRBV9,15,CASSLDGQGNQPQHF,TGTGCCAGCAGCCTAGACGGACAGGGAAATCAGCCCCAGCATTTT
NA,NA,TRBJ1-5,TRBV7-8,14,CASNLAGWNQPQHF,TGTGCCAGCAACTTGGCCGGTTGGAATCAGCCCCAGCATTTT
NA,few,TRBJ1-5,TRBV20-1,12,CSAVQGNQPQHF,TGCAGTGCTGTACAGGGCAATCAGCCCCAGCATTTT
NA,NA,TRBJ1-4,TRBV5-5,13,CASSRNEHRGLEF,TGTGCCAGCAGCCGAAACGAACACCGGGGCCTCGAGTTT
NA,few,TRBJ2-7,TRBV5-5,13,CASRLPGSYEQYF,TGTGCCAGCAGGCTCCCCGGCTCCTACGAGCAGTACTTC
NA,NA,TRBJ2-3,TRBV10-2,12,CASVGARDTQYF,TGCGCCAGCGTCGGAGCCAGGGATACGCAGTATTTT
NA,few,TRBJ1-1,TRBV12-3/TRBV12-4,14,CASSLGTSGTEAFF,TGTGCCAGCAGTTTAGGGACGTCGGGCACTGAAGCTTTCTTT
TRBD1,many,TRBJ1-1,TRBV20-1,14,CSARSPGTGLEAFF,TGCAGTGCTCGATCTCCGGGGACAGGCCTTGAAGCTTTCTTT
TRBD1,NA,TRBJ2-2,TRBV10-3,14,CAISGTGQGGELFF,TGTGCCATCAGTGGGACAGGGCAAGGCGGGGAGCTGTTTTTT
TRBD2,NA,TRBJ2-2,TRBV27,15,CASSILNSGTGELFF,TGTGCCAGCAGTATACTCAATAGCGGGACCGGGGAGCTGTTTTTT
NA,few,TRBJ2-1,TRBV7-3,13,CASSLWVHNEQFF,TGTGCCAGCAGCTTGTGGGTACACAATGAGCAGTTCTTC
NA,few,TRBJ1-4,TRBV12-3/TRBV12-4,12,CASSRGAEKLFF,TGTGCCAGCAGCAGGGGAGCTGAAAAACTGTTTTTT
TRBD1,NA,TRBJ2-2,TRBV7-2,16,CASSFVQGPYTGELFF,TGTGCCAGCAGCTTTGTACAGGGGCCGTACACCGGGGAGCTGTTTTTT
NA,NA,TRBJ2-3,TRBV12-3/TRBV12-4,15,CASSRYRIQSDTQYF,TGTGCCAGCAGTCGCTACAGGATACAATCAGATACGCAGTATTTT
NA,few,TRBJ2-1,TRBV12-5,11,CASGLVNEQFF,TGTGCTAGTGGTTTGGTAAATGAGCAGTTCTTC
NA,few,TRBJ2-3,TRBV12-3/TRBV12-4,14,CASSSPGTTDTQYF,TGTGCCAGCAGTTCCCCCGGGACCACAGATACGCAGTATTTT
NA,few,TRBJ1-2,TRBV15,15,CATSRERTGPYGYTF,TGTGCCACCAGCAGAGAGCGGACCGGGCCCTATGGCTACACCTTC
TRBD1,few,TRBJ2-5,TRBV7-7,15,CASSPQTGGLETQYF,TGTGCCAGCAGCCCCCAGACAGGGGGCTTAGAGACCCAGTACTTC